A single sample gave rise to the 28 T cell receptor beta chains below, sequenced in a study of OX40 agonist ivuxolimab in advanced cancers. Produced via immunoSEQ multiplex PCR; TCRdb's table is partial and in-frame only. The table includes about 53,000 clones, 88% detected once. Source: CD4+ or CD8+ T cells sorted from blood, taken in a trial of the OX40 agonist ivuxolimab. The receptor set was obtained from an adult with an advanced solid tumor such as melanoma, head and neck, liver or kidney cancer.

This clone appeared once. Additional DNA sequences in this sample encode the identical CDR3. The CDR3 nucleotides read TGTGCCAGCAGCTCGCGGGTTCCGAACACCGGGGAGCTGTTTTTT. Protein sequence: CASSSRVPNTGELFF. The chain employs TRBV5-4 and TRBJ2-2; tentatively, D is TRBD2 (5 bases). This CDR3 spans 15 amino acids. The ends were cut back, 3 bases at V and 0 bases at J, with 9 bases in the middle. The V gene's germline CDR1 is SGHNT and CDR2 YYREEE (reference sequence).

The V gene is TRBV19, the J gene TRBJ1-1; D not certain. The CDR3 has 15 amino acids. V lost 5 bases and J lost 0, with 13 bases in between. CDR1 is LNHDA and CDR2 is SQIVND in the germline V gene (reference sequence). The CDR3, as DNA: TGTGCCAGTAGTTCCCGGAGGTCTATGAACACTGAAGCTTTCTTT. Its translation is CASSSRRSMNTEAFF.

V gene TRBV2 combines with J gene TRBJ2-7; 9 positions match TRBD1. The CDR3 runs 15 residues. Trimming removed 7 bases from V and 3 bases from J; junction bases left unmatched: 10. Germline-derived CDR1 and CDR2 are SNHLY and FYNNEI. The CDR3 protein is CASKPPMTGGYEQYF. The CDR3, as DNA: TGTGCCAGCAAGCCTCCGATGACAGGGGGCTACGAGCAGTACTTC.

This chain uses TRBV28 with TRBJ1-2, with TRBD1 matching 8 bases. CDR1 and CDR2 (germline): MDHEN, SYDVKM. The J segment lost 7 bases and the V segment lost 7 bases, leaving 5 bases of the junction unmatched. The CDR3 consists of 12 residues. The CDR3 loop is CASTFQGAGYTF. The CDR3 bases are TGTGCCAGCACTTTCCAGGGGGCTGGCTACACCTTC.

V is TRBV9 and J is TRBJ2-5, with 8 positions matching TRBD2. CDR1 and CDR2 (germline): SGDLS, YYNGEE. The CDR3 extends over 15 amino acids. With V trimmed by 0 bases and J by 5 bases, 6 bases remained unmatched. The CDR3: CASSVAGGSRETQYF. The CDR3 nucleotides are TGTGCCAGCAGCGTAGCGGGGGGGTCGAGGGAGACCCAGTACTTC.

V usage is TRBV5-4 and J usage is TRBJ2-1, with a tentative D call TRBD2 (5 bases). CDR1 and CDR2 from the germline V gene are SGHNT and YYREEE (reference sequence). This CDR3 is 13 amino acids long. Between the trimmed V and J ends, which lost 4 bases and 8 bases, there was a span of 13 bases. DNA of the CDR3: TGTGCCAGCAGCCCCGACTACGGAGATGAGCAGTTCTTC. Protein product: CASSPDYGDEQFF.

V is TRBV2 and J is TRBJ2-1; maybe TRBD1 (5 bases). This CDR3 spans 16 amino acids. V was cut by 5 bases and J by 2 bases, with 16 bases left in between. Germline values: CDR1 SNHLY, CDR2 FYNNEI. The CDR3, as DNA: TGTGCCAGCAGTCTCGGTATGGTGGGGCCCTACAATGAGCAGTTCTTC. Translated: CASSLGMVGPYNEQFF. The complete variable domain, with remaining parts taken from reference TRBV2 and TRBJ2-1, reads EPEVTQTPSHQVTQMGQEVILRCVPISNHLYFYWYRQILGQKVEFLVSFYNNEISEKSEIFDDQFSVERPDGSNFTLKIRSTKLEDSAMYFCASSLGMVGPYNEQFFGPGTRLTVL.

The CDR3 bases are TGTGCCAGCTCACCCCTAACTGACGACTACAATGAGCAGTTCTTC. Translation: CASSPLTDDYNEQFF. V usage is TRBV18 and J usage is TRBJ2-1, with no clear D. The V gene lost 3 bases and the J gene lost 3 bases, with 12 bases spanning the gap. CDR1 is KGHSH and CDR2 is LQKENI in the germline V gene. The CDR3 spans 15 residues.

The J gene is TRBJ1-1, the V gene TRBV14, with D unresolved. The ends were cut back, 4 bases at V and 0 bases at J, with 3 bases in the middle. Germline CDR1 is SGHDN and CDR2 is FVKESK. The CDR3 consists of 12 residues. This CDR3 is CASSLMNTEAFF. In DNA, the CDR3 is TGTGCCAGCAGCCTTATGAACACTGAAGCTTTCTTT.

The chain couples TRBV7-3 to TRBJ1-1; D possibly corresponds to TRBD1 (5 bases). In germline, CDR1 is SGHTA, CDR2 FQGTGA. Trimming shortened V by 5 bases and J by 1 base, and 14 bases separated the two germline ends. The CDR3 length is 15 residues. CDR3 sequence reads: CASSAGVGANTEAFF. CDR3 bases: TGTGCCAGCAGCGCAGGTGTCGGGGCGAACACTGAAGCTTTCTTT. Full variable domain (rest looked up from reference TRBV7-3 and TRBJ1-1): GAGVSQTPSNKVTEKGKYVELRCDPISGHTALYWYRQSLGQGPEFLIYFQGTGAADDSGLPNDRFFAVRPEGSVSTLKIQRTERGDSAVYLCASSAGVGANTEAFFGQGTRLTVV.

The CDR3 region is CASSYSQAGGYTF. CDR3 DNA: TGTGCCAGCAGTTACTCTCAAGCGGGCGGCTACACCTTC. This chain connects TRBV6-5 to TRBJ1-2; D gene unclear. CDR1 is MNHEY, CDR2 SVGAGI, per germline. Trimming pared 0 bases from V and 8 bases from J, leaving 10 bases between. This CDR3 has 13 amino acids.

This chain connects TRBV5-1 to TRBJ1-1, with D hard to call. The CDR3 length is 12 residues. V was cut by 1 base and J by 0 bases, with 1 base left in between. Germline CDR1 is SGHRS and CDR2 is YFSETQ. CDR3 sequence reads: CASSLLNTEAFF. The CDR3, as DNA: TGCGCCAGCAGCTTGTTGAACACTGAAGCTTTCTTT.

This sequence joins TRBV28 and TRBJ2-4, with 13 positions matching TRBD2. The junction had 4 bases not matched to a gene; V was cut back by 5 bases and J by 9 bases. In germline, CDR1 is MDHEN, CDR2 SYDVKM. This CDR3 spans 14 amino acids. For the CDR3, the DNA is TGTGCCAGCAGTGTGGGACTAGCGGGGAGCATTCAGTACTTC. This sequence encodes CASSVGLAGSIQYF.

The rearrangement joins TRBV27 to TRBJ1-2; D uncertain. The CDR3 consists of 9 residues. The ends were cut back, 10 bases at V and 8 bases at J, with 8 bases in the middle. Germline CDR1 is MNHEY and CDR2 is SMNVEV (reference sequence). This chain's CDR3 is CATSCGYTF. DNA for the CDR3: TGTGCCACCTCCTGCGGCTACACCTTC.

The chain recombines TRBV19 with TRBJ1-1, with D unclear. The CDR3 is 14 amino acids. Trimming removed 3 bases from V and 2 bases from J, with 10 bases in between. The germline V gene has CDR1 LNHDA and CDR2 SQIVND (reference sequence). The CDR3 DNA is TGTGCCAGTAGTATGGCTGGGCTTAACACTGAAGCTTTCTTT. Amino acid sequence: CASSMAGLNTEAFF.

This clone occurred once. The V call is TRBV9, the J call TRBJ2-3, with 7 nucleotides matching TRBD2. Germline V lookup: CDR1 SGDLS, CDR2 YYNGEE. Germline trimming cut 5 bases from V and 4 bases from J; bases unmatched to any gene: 13. CDR3 length equals 16 residues. The CDR3 loop is CASRDNIGTIADTQYF. CDR3 nucleotides: TGTGCCAGCAGAGACAACATCGGGACTATCGCAGATACGCAGTATTTT.

This clone was recorded a few times. This chain links TRBV5-4 with TRBJ1-2; D remains unclear. The germline V gene encodes CDR1 SGHNT and CDR2 YYREEE (reference sequence). CDR3 length: 13 residues. Trimming removed 1 base at V and 3 bases at J, with 7 bases between. The CDR3 sequence is CASSLRDDYGYTF. The CDR3 DNA sequence: TGTGCCAGCAGCTTGCGGGATGACTATGGCTACACCTTC.

The gene calls are TRBV5-1 and TRBJ2-7; possibly TRBD1 or TRBD2 for D (5 bases each). V dropped 3 bases and J dropped 0 bases, with 10 bases sitting between them. From germline, CDR1 is SGHRS and CDR2 YFSETQ. The CDR3 is 14 residues long. In DNA, the CDR3 is TGCGCCAGCAGCTCCGGGACGGACTCCTACGAGCAGTACTTC. Translation gives CASSSGTDSYEQYF.

The gene calls are TRBV27 and TRBJ1-1, with TRBD1 matching 8 bases. Germline V gene data show CDR1 as MNHEY and CDR2 as SMNVEV (reference sequence). Trimming cost V 3 bases and J 0 bases; bases outside gene matches: 3. The CDR3 is made up of 15 amino acids. The CDR3 sequence is CASSFFRGLNTEAFF. CDR3 nucleotide sequence: TGTGCCAGCAGTTTTTTCAGGGGGCTGAACACTGAAGCTTTCTTT.

J is TRBJ2-1 and V is TRBV4-1; 12 bases fit TRBD2. Germline CDR1 MGHRA, CDR2 YSYEKL. The CDR3 runs to 16 residues. The V gene end was trimmed by 4 bases and the J gene end by 4 bases; junction bases not matched to a gene: 5. CDR3 in DNA: TGCGCCAGCAGCCTCACAGGGACTAGCGGGTACAATGAGCAGTTCTTC. This gives the protein CASSLTGTSGYNEQFF.

The chain combines TRBV9 with TRBJ2-7; D remains ambiguous. The CDR3 contains 14 residues. The V and J ends lost 4 bases and 3 bases respectively, with 14 bases between them. Germline V gene sequence: CDR1 SGDLS, CDR2 YYNGEE. CDR3 loop: CASSQDGRNYEQYF. In DNA, the CDR3 is TGTGCCAGCAGCCAAGACGGCCGGAACTACGAGCAGTACTTC.

The rearrangement links TRBV7-8 to TRBJ2-1; 10 nucleotides align to TRBD2. The V segment lost 3 bases and the J segment 4 bases; nucleotides outside the gene matches: 9. This CDR3 is 17 amino acids long. Germline lookup yields CDR1 SGHVS and CDR2 FQNEAQ. The CDR3 DNA reads TGTGCCAGCAGCTTCTTCGTAGCGGGAGGACTATACAATGAGCAGTTCTTC. It yields the protein CASSFFVAGGLYNEQFF. The full variable domain, its missing parts supplied by reference TRBV7-8 and TRBJ2-1, is GAGVSQSPRYKVAKRGQDVALRCDPISGHVSLFWYQQALGQGPEFLTYFQNEAQLDKSGLPSDRFFAERPEGSVSTLKIQRTQQEDSAVYLCASSFFVAGGLYNEQFFGPGTRLTVL.

V gene TRBV6-1 combines with J gene TRBJ1-5, with 9 nucleotides matching TRBD1. The CDR3 spans 22 residues. V was pared by 1 base and J by 0 bases, with 19 bases of the junction left unmatched. Germline V CDR1 and CDR2: MNHNS, SASEGT. CDR3: CASSEGLHRLDRGWDSNQPQHF. The CDR3 DNA follows: TGTGCCAGCAGTGAAGGGCTCCATCGGCTCGACAGGGGGTGGGATAGCAATCAGCCCCAGCATTTT.

CDR3 nucleotide sequence: TGTGCCAGCAGCGCAGGGGGCGCGGGATACGAGCAGTACTTC. Protein sequence: CASSAGGAGYEQYF. This sequence joins TRBV9 and TRBJ2-7, with TRBD1 identical over 8 bases. Germline CDR1 is SGDLS and CDR2 is YYNGEE. The CDR3 covers 14 residues. V shed 3 bases, J shed 4 bases, and the junction held 6 bases outside the gene matches.

The genes are TRBV21-1 and TRBJ1-3. TRBV21-1 is a pseudogene locus. CDR3 length equals 15 residues. Here the CDR3 DNA reads TGTGCCAGCAGCAACGGAAGGGTAAGTGGAAACACCATATATTTT. Translating it yields CASSNGRVSGNTIYF.

This sequence joins TRBV6-6 and TRBJ2-7; 7 bases are a match to TRBD1. V lost 4 bases and J lost 0; bases outside the gene matches: 9. This CDR3 comprises 16 residues. CDR1 and CDR2 (germline): MNHNY, SVGAGI (reference sequence). The CDR3 reads CASSLHLGQASYEQYV. The DNA of the CDR3 is TGTGCCAGCAGTTTACACTTAGGACAGGCCTCCTACGAGCAGTACGTC.

This chain connects TRBV7-6 to TRBJ2-5; TRBD2 aligns across 8 bases. With V trimmed by 1 base and J by 2 bases, 6 bases remained unmatched. The germline gives CDR1 SGHVS, CDR2 FNYEAQ. CDR3 length: 16 residues. The chain's CDR3 is CASSLGPSGLQETQYF. The CDR3 coding sequence is TGTGCCAGCAGCTTAGGGCCTAGCGGGCTACAAGAGACCCAGTACTTC.

V usage is TRBV9 and J usage is TRBJ1-1; D is perhaps TRBD1 (6 bases). There are 15 residues in the CDR3. Germline CDR1 reads SGDLS; CDR2 reads YYNGEE. Trimming shortened V by 4 bases and J by 0 bases, and 13 bases separated the two germline ends. CDR3 residues: CASSPGTYMNTEAFF. The CDR3 nucleotides read TGTGCCAGCAGCCCAGGGACATACATGAACACTGAAGCTTTCTTT.